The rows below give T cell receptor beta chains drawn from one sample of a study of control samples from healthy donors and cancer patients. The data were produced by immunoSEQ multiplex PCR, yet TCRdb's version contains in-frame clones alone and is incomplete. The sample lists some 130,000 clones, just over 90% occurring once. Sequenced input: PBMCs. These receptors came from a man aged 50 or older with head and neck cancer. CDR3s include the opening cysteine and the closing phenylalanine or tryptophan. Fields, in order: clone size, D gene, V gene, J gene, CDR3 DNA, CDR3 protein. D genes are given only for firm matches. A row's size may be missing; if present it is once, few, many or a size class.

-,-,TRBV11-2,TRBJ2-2,TGTGCCAGCAGGCGCCCGGGACGAAGGACCGGGGAGCTGTTTTTT,CASRRPGRRTGELFF
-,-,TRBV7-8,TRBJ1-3,TGTGCCAGCAGCTTAGCAGCTGGGACTGGAAACACCATATATTTT,CASSLAAGTGNTIYF
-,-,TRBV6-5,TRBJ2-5,TGTGCCAGCAGTACCCCCGTGGGGGAGACCCAGTACTTC,CASSTPVGETQYF
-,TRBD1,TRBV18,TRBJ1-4,TGTGCCAGCTCACCAGGACAGGGGCAGACTAATGAAAAACTGTTTTTT,CASSPGQGQTNEKLFF
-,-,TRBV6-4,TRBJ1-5,TGTGCCAGCAGTGCCAGGTTTCGCAATCAGCCCCAGCATTTT,CASSARFRNQPQHF
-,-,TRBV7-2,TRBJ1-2,TGTGCCAGCATCAAGTCCTATACAGGCGACTATGGCTACACCTTC,CASIKSYTGDYGYTF
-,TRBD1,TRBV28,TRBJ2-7,TGTGCCAGCAGTCTCCGGGGGACAGGGACAAGAGAGCAGTACTTC,CASSLRGTGTREQYF
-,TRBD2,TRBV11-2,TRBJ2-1,TGTGCCAGCAGCTTACAGGCGGGGGTTGACAATGAGCAGTTCTTC,CASSLQAGVDNEQFF
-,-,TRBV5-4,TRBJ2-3,TGTGCCAGCAGCGGGGGATGGGGCACAGATACGCAGTATTTT,CASSGGWGTDTQYF
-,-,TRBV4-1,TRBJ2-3,TGCGCCAGCAGGCGCAGGGTACTCCAAACAGATACGCAGTATTTT,CASRRRVLQTDTQYF
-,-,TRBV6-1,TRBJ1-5,TGTGCCAGCAGTGAAATTGGTGGTTATCAGCCCCAGCATTTT,CASSEIGGYQPQHF
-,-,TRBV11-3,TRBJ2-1,TGTGCCAGCAGCTCCCGCGGTGGTGAGCAGTTCTTC,CASSSRGGEQFF
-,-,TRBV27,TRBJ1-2,TGTGCCAGCAGTTGGGACCCTAACTATGGCTACACCTTC,CASSWDPNYGYTF
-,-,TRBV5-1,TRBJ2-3,TGCGCCAGCAGCCACGACGGGACAGATACGCAGTATTTT,CASSHDGTDTQYF
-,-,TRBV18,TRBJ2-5,TGTGCCAGCTCCCCATCTCAAGAGACCCAGTACTTC,CASSPSQETQYF
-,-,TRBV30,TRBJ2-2,TGTGCCTGGATGCAACCTGCCGGGTCCGGGGAGCTGTTTTTT,CAWMQPAGSGELFF
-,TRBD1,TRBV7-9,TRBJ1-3,TGTGCCAGCAGCTCCCCCGGGACAGGCTCTGGAAACACCATATATTTT,CASSSPGTGSGNTIYF
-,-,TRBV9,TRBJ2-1,TGTGCCAGCAGCCTCCACCAGGGGTATGAGCAGTTCTTC,CASSLHQGYEQFF
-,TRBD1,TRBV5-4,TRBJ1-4,TGTGCCAGCAGCCGGGACAGGGGTGATGAAAAACTGTTTTTT,CASSRDRGDEKLFF
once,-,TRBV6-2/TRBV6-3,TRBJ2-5,TGTGCCAGCAGTTCAGACCGGACCGGGTGGGAGACCCAGTACTTC,CASSSDRTGWETQYF
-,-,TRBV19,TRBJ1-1,TGTGCCAGTAGTATCGGTGGTAAAGTCACTGAAGCTTTCTTT,CASSIGGKVTEAFF
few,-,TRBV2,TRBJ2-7,TGTGCCACCAAGCCTACCAGGGGCTACGAGCAGTACTTC,CATKPTRGYEQYF
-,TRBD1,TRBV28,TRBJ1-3,TGTGCCAGCAGTTTACGCGGGACAGGGGGAAACACCATATATTTT,CASSLRGTGGNTIYF
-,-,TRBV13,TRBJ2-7,TGTGCCAGCAGCTCCGGCACGACCAATTCCTACGAGCAGTACTTC,CASSSGTTNSYEQYF
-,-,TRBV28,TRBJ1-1,TGTGCCAGCAGTTCCCGGACAGACGTCGAAGCTTTCTTT,CASSSRTDVEAFF
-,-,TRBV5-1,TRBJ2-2,TGCGCCAGCAGCTTTGGGGGCACCAAAAACACCGGGGAGCTGTTTTTT,CASSFGGTKNTGELFF
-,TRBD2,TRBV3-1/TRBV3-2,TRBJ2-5,TGTGCCAGCAGCAATCGACACAGCGGGGAAGAGACCCAGTACTTC,CASSNRHSGEETQYF
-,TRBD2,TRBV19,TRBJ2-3,TGTGCCAGTAGGCCCGGGGGGGCCGGAGATACGCAGTATTTT,CASRPGGAGDTQYF